These 12 T cell receptor beta chains were sequenced from one sample in a study of T cell responses to AZD1222 COVID-19 vaccine. Profiled with immunoSEQ multiplex PCR; TCRdb holds only in-frame clones, not every one. Altogether just under 150,000 clones are present, roughly nine tenths being singletons, with the ten largest covering under 2%. Sequenced material: peripheral blood, taken 28 days after the second AZD1222 dose. All receptors derive from an adult who received the AZD1222 COVID-19 vaccine.

The rearrangement joins TRBV4-1 to TRBJ2-7; 8 nucleotides line up with TRBD1. Germline CDR1 MGHRA, CDR2 YSYEKL. The CDR3 totals 15 residues. J gave up 3 bases and V 4 bases, and 8 bases lay outside the gene matches. CDR3 sequence reads: CASSLASGTGYEQYF. In DNA, the CDR3 is TGCGCCAGCAGCCTTGCCTCCGGGACAGGCTACGAGCAGTACTTC.

The rearrangement links TRBV15 to TRBJ2-3; D may correspond to TRBD1 or TRBD2 (5 bases each). The V and J ends lost 7 bases and 0 bases respectively, with 20 bases between them. Germline V lookup: CDR1 LNHNV, CDR2 YYDKDF (reference sequence). CDR3 length: 17 residues. DNA for the CDR3: TGTGCCACCACAAGTTCGAGGGGAGTGATGAGCACAGATACGCAGTATTTT. This gives the protein CATTSSRGVMSTDTQYF.

J is TRBJ2-1 and V is TRBV2; maybe TRBD1 (5 bases). V shed 2 bases and J shed 0 bases, with 14 bases lying between them. CDR1 is SNHLY, CDR2 FYNNEI, per germline. This CDR3 has 17 residues. CDR3 in DNA: TGTGCCAGCAGTGAATGGGGCGCCGGTAGCTCCTACAATGAGCAGTTCTTC. Protein product: CASSEWGAGSSYNEQFF.

This clone occurred a few times. This chain joins TRBV5-6 and TRBJ1-6, with TRBD1 identical over 11 bases. V dropped 2 bases and J dropped 10; count of bases not matched to a gene: 11. The CDR3 extends over 17 amino acids. From germline, CDR1 is SGHDT and CDR2 YYEEEE. In DNA form, the CDR3 reads TGTGCCAGCAGCTTACTAAGGGACAGGGGGATTAGATCACCCCTCCACTTT. Its translation: CASSLLRDRGIRSPLHF.

The chain couples TRBV4-2 to TRBJ1-1, with TRBD1 as a possible D gene (5 bases). Trimming pared 4 bases from V and 7 bases from J, leaving 7 bases between. Germline loops: CDR1 LGHNA, CDR2 YNFKEQ. This CDR3 region has 11 residues. CDR3 protein: CASSPGIEAFF. The DNA for the CDR3 is TGTGCCAGCAGCCCAGGGATTGAAGCTTTCTTT.

The chain combines TRBV5-1 with TRBJ2-5, with 10 bases matching TRBD2. Germline assignment: CDR1 SGHRS and CDR2 YFSETQ. This CDR3 region has 15 residues. With V trimmed by 0 bases and J by 5 bases, 4 bases remained unmatched. CDR3 sequence reads: CASSLVAGGGETQYF. CDR3 nucleotides: TGCGCCAGCAGCTTGGTAGCGGGAGGTGGGGAGACCCAGTACTTC.

The chain is built from TRBV15 and TRBJ1-4, with D possibly TRBD1 on 6 matching bases. CDR3 length: 15 residues. Per the germline V gene, CDR1 is LNHNV and CDR2 is YYDKDF (reference sequence). V lost 9 bases and J lost 8, with 22 bases in between. The CDR3 reads CATKTGFNTVEKLFF. The CDR3 nucleotides read TGTGCCACGAAAACAGGGTTTAATACCGTGGAAAAACTGTTTTTT.

The chain couples TRBV2 to TRBJ1-5; 7 bases match TRBD1. V shed 6 bases and J 6 bases; nucleotides not matched to a gene: 8. CDR3 length: 14 amino acids. From germline, CDR1 is SNHLY and CDR2 FYNNEI. DNA of the CDR3: TGTGCCAGCAGCCAGGGGGTCGGGGTTCAGCCCCAGCATTTT. Protein product: CASSQGVGVQPQHF.

J is TRBJ1-5 and V is TRBV15, with D hard to call. The CDR3 loop spans 16 amino acids. Trimming pared 1 base from V and 0 bases from J, leaving 10 bases between. Germline values: CDR1 LNHNV, CDR2 YYDKDF (reference sequence). CDR3 sequence (DNA): TGTGCCACCAGCAGAGTTTTCGGACTTAGCAATCAGCCCCAGCATTTT. This codes for CATSRVFGLSNQPQHF. The whole variable domain, remainder taken from reference TRBV15 and TRBJ1-5, is DAMVIQNPRYQVTQFGKPVTLSCSQTLNHNVMYWYQQKSSQAPKLLFHYYDKDFNNEADTPDNFQSRRPNTSFCFLDIRSPGLGDTAMYLCATSRVFGLSNQPQHFGDGTRLSIL.

The rearrangement joins TRBV5-5 to TRBJ1-5, with 8 nucleotides matching TRBD1. Germline lookup yields CDR1 SGHKS and CDR2 YYEKEE (reference sequence). This CDR3 contains 15 residues. The V segment lost 4 bases and the J segment 2 bases; nucleotides outside the gene matches: 5. CDR3: CASSRLDRGNQPQHF. In nucleotides, the CDR3 is TGTGCCAGCAGCCGACTGGACAGGGGCAATCAGCCCCAGCATTTT.

This chain connects TRBV12-5 to TRBJ2-1, with 10 bases aligning to TRBD2. Per germline, CDR1 LGHNT and CDR2 FRNRAP. Trimming removed 1 base from V and 6 bases from J; junction bases left unmatched: 0. There are 14 residues in the CDR3. The CDR3 loop is CASGLGTSGNEQFF. CDR3 nucleotides: TGTGCTAGTGGTTTGGGGACTAGCGGCAATGAGCAGTTCTTC.

The chain recombines TRBV30 with TRBJ2-2; 11 bases are shared with TRBD2. After removal of 3 bases from V and 0 bases from J, the junction contained 9 bases not matched to a gene. Germline CDR1 reads GTSNPN; CDR2 reads SVGIG (reference sequence). The CDR3 is made up of 18 amino acids. The CDR3 loop is CAWSGRLAGPPNTGELFF. The CDR3 bases are TGTGCCTGGAGCGGTAGACTAGCGGGACCACCGAACACCGGGGAGCTGTTTTTT.